This TCR beta chain came from a study of cytomegalovirus exposure and HLA in healthy donors (dated by TCRdb to about 2017). Study-wide context: An earlier analysis of approximately 640 of the donors reported more than 250 Gb of sequence data and around 110 million unique TCR beta sequences from 190 million or so T cells. A later genetic analysis used genome-wide SNP genotypes for 398 of the 666 donors, treating that subset as a discovery cohort. Among 300 to 500 genotyped donors of the cohort, an average of around 250,000 unique TCR beta nucleotide sequences was sequenced per donor, of which about 18% were non-productive. In an earlier analysis of roughly 580 of the donors, high-throughput TCR beta sequencing was used to judge whether each TCR beta V gene segment behaved as functional or pseudogenic. In addition to the first cohort of about 650 subjects, a separate validation cohort of approximately 130 different subjects was used. HLA typing included class I and class II loci at four-digit resolution. Alongside the repertoire data, information on donor age, sex, ethnicity and CMV serostatus was compiled. The study profiled the T cell repertoires of 500 to 800 subjects by immunosequencing and related them to cytomegalovirus serostatus. The study was designed to test whether signatures of past pathogen exposure could be identified by cataloging public T cell receptors. In a later analysis, previously published TCR beta repertoires from about 670 donors were re-analyzed and high-resolution HLA genotyping was added so that TCR occurrence patterns could be studied. Rather than drawing on any new phenotypic data, the later analysis identified candidate immune exposures from TCR beta sequences and the way those sequences occurred across donors. Of the 350 to 450 genotyped donors, roughly 80% fell in the genetic ancestry cluster associated with self-reported Caucasian donors. High-throughput TCR immunosequencing, statistical association of individual TCRs with disease status, and machine learning were combined to predict cytomegalovirus infection status. Typing coverage differed by locus: A, B, C, DRB1 and DQB1 were typed in roughly 629-630 donors, DQA1 in 500 to 550, DPA1 in some 600, and DPB1 in around 490. An early release covering 550 to 700 HLA-typed donors comprised approximately 300 gigabases of sequencing data and roughly 85 million unique TCR sequences. All discovery cohort repertoires had been generated on a single sequencing platform. Because of strong linkage in the cohort, roughly 5 DR-DQ haplotypes were treated as single units for association and clustering.

The cohort consisted of some 730 healthy bone marrow donors. Cohort members were all nominally healthy when sampled, although unrecorded immune exposures were likely present. The donor was CMV seronegative and belonged to the group of 352 seronegative cohort members. Each donor provided a peripheral blood sample, and peripheral blood mononuclear cells were used for TCR beta sequencing. Genomic DNA was extracted from the blood cell samples with the Qiagen DNeasy Blood Extraction Kit. As for this clone: Its antigen has not been determined.

The method behind the library was the immunoSEQ multiplex PCR assay. For the multiplex PCR, a mixture combining 60 forward primers for TCR Vbeta segments and 13 reverse primers for TCR Jbeta segments was used. The CDR3 region of rearranged TCR beta genes was amplified from genomic DNA with a multiplex PCR assay. On the Illumina HiSeq System, the amplified TCR beta libraries were sequenced as 87-base-pair reads. The published analysis was carried out like this. A later analysis counted tens of millions of unique TCR beta chains across the 700 or so repertoires, and 10 million to 11 million of these chains were shared by at least two donors. A nearest-neighbor algorithm error-corrected the raw reads and collapsed the reads into unique sequences, merging closely related sequences to remove PCR and sequencing errors. Alignment of CDR3 sequences to IMGT reference sequences was used to assign V, D and J gene segments. For a sequence to be retained, a match of at least six nucleotides was required to both a V gene segment and a J gene segment. A rearrangement counted as productive if the CDR3 had no stop codons and remained in frame with V and J, and every other rearrangement counted as non-productive. CDR3 was defined according to IMGT convention as the region running from the second conserved V-encoded cysteine to the conserved J-encoded phenylalanine. The earlier analysis of a few hundred of the donors excluded sequences that lacked an unambiguous match to a single V gene segment. In an earlier analysis of a few hundred of the donors, a V segment was called functional when productive rearrangements were above 56.7%, and segregating when the standard deviation between donors exceeded 5%. A statistical classification framework was developed to diagnose cytomegalovirus status using the catalog of TCR beta chain sequences. A later analysis assigned V and J genes by comparing TCR nucleotide sequences with IMGT/GENE-DB human TR gene sequences. The TCRdist pipeline was used in a later analysis to assign CDR3 sequences and most-parsimonious VDJ recombination scenarios. In a later analysis, each TCR beta chain was defined by its CDR3 amino acid sequence together with its V-gene family, and reads lacking a unique V-gene family were excluded. As a way to deal with suspected cross-contamination and a sequencing artifact, a later analysis dropped 450 to 700 nucleotide sequences that were highly shared and had low generation probability. For each public chain, a later analysis derived a clonal expansion index from normalized ranks of inferred template counts within each repertoire. Generation probabilities in a later analysis came from a VDJ recombination model fitted to out-of-frame rearrangements, and those results were checked against IGoR. In a later analysis, hypergeometric tests were used to score TCR-TCR, TCR-HLA and TCR-CMV co-occurrence, with a repertoire-size bias correction applied to TCR pairs. A later analysis estimated false discovery rates by permuting HLA or CMV assignments 20 times. A later analysis grouped co-occurring TCRs with DBSCAN, adding TCRdist sequence similarity when clustering within HLA-allele-positive subsets. Co-occurrence clustering excluded repertoires with fewer than 30,000 or more than 120,000 public chains, plus five with anomalous nucleotide sharing. TCRdb took over this immuneACCESS table, retaining in-frame rearrangements with V and J assigned. Such tables are incomplete; in checked studies, under half of the missing clones stem from an unresolved V gene, and the remainder is unexplained. That table is the source of V, J and clone size, and D and trimming were worked out from the DNA. The sample's clone listing holds around 150,000 clones. The biggest ten clones account for about 1.2% of the sample.

There are 13 amino acids in the CDR3, from cysteine to phenylalanine inclusive. The read is trimmed to its CDR3 DNA, 39 bases read in frame from base 1. CDR1 and CDR2 (SGHAT, FQNNGV) derive from the germline V gene. V and J are truncated by 3 bases and 10 bases respectively, leaving an intervening sequence of 13 bases. Study-level results and caveats: Because the 87-base-pair reads could not distinguish some IMGT-functional V segments, including TRBV6-2 and TRBV6-3, those segments were excluded. A few of the identified cytomegalovirus-associated TCR beta chains were confirmed in vitro to be specific for cytomegalovirus antigens. A total of roughly 160 TCR beta chains were listed by the study as associated with cytomegalovirus. At a false discovery rate of 0.05, a later analysis linked around 15,000 TCR beta sequences to specific HLA alleles. Across donors, most TCR sequences were observed very rarely, whereas some public TCRs were present in many individuals. Roughly uniform sequencing depth across donors was assumed in presence/absence analyses, although this assumption may not hold. The cohort was sequenced for TCR beta chains only, and without alpha or paired-chain data the features that could be detected were limited. A cluster of highly shared sequence variants was judged likely to be a technical artifact of the sequencing pipeline. A later analysis found that TCR association rates varied across HLA loci, with DRB1 alleles showing the most associated TCRs and HLA-C alleles the fewest. A later genetic analysis reported fewer N-insertions in productive TCRs among donors in an Asian-associated ancestry cluster than the roughly 670-donor mean. When HLA alleles, especially DR and DQ, strongly co-occurred, attributing TCR associations to individual alleles was difficult. According to the authors, the approach could potentially be generalized to other disease states and immunological phenotypes. Correlated functional status among segregating V segments might be attributable to linkage disequilibrium, but an unknown experimental factor could not be ruled out. A further reported finding was that TCR beta sequences accurately predicted the HLA-A and HLA-B alleles for most subjects in the first cohort. V-gene and J-gene trimming of TCR beta chains was associated with a missense DCLRE1C variant in a later genetic analysis, and the association was replicated in an independent cohort. Because some donors lacked HLA typing at each locus, the association tests relied only on the typed subset. A later analysis found that most CMV-associated TCR beta chains appeared HLA-restricted, with HLA associations seemingly driven largely by CMV exposure. In both the original and validation cohorts, the classifier was reported to diagnose cytomegalovirus status with high specificity and sensitivity. In an earlier analysis of approximately 590 of the donors, most TCR beta V segments appeared in productive rearrangements about 90% or about 30% of the time, broadly matching IMGT annotations. In a later analysis, HLA-associated TCR beta chains showed more clonal expansion and lower generation probabilities than non-associated chains that were equally common. A later analysis reported that several top co-occurrence clusters appeared linked to parvovirus B19, influenza, CMV and Epstein-Barr virus. CMV serostatus was the only immune exposure information available for the cohort. The earlier analysis of 587 of the donors excluded roughly 16 rarely observed V segments, including chromosome 9 orphons, because counts were too low.

This sequence uses TRBV11-2 and TRBJ2-1, and TRBD1 may be the D gene, going by 6 matching bases. The TCR was taken from a woman aged 60 to 75 in good health and CMV-seronegative. The sequenced sample was PBMCs. The nucleotide sequence reads TGTGCCAGCAGCTTTACTAGGGGGTCCGAGCAGTTCTTC. The translation is CASSFTRGSEQFF.